This T cell receptor beta chain was captured by sequencing in a study of T-cell reconstitution after alpha-beta-depleted transplantation in children. During its preparation, the TCRbeta library received unique molecular identifiers. TCRdb independently ran MiXCR on the PCR reads; one entry per CDR3 protein. Of 300,000 to 400,000 distinct CDR3 sequences in the sample, about an eighth were seen once. In this sample, this clonotype turned up many times. The sequence was collected from a human donor who donated a stem cell graft to a child with Fanconi anemia. Sequenced material: PBMCs, taken from the stem cell graft.

The CDR3, as DNA: TGTGCCAGCAGTGCGGACCCTAGCACAGATACGCAGTATTTT. Amino acids: CASSADPSTDTQYF. The chain is built from TRBV2 and TRBJ2-3; no reliable D call. The CDR3 has 14 residues. The V gene's germline CDR1 is SNHLY and CDR2 FYNNEI. V was shortened by 4 bases and J by 0 bases, with 8 bases between the two germline ends.